This TCR beta chain is from a study of beta chain features in type 1 diabetes. Study-level points and caveats: Among all four CD4+ subsets, Type 1 diabetes patients had TCRB CDR3s that were moderately but significantly shorter.

The isolated RNA, all of it, was reverse transcribed, so expressed TCRB transcripts were what got sequenced. The protocol was immunoSEQ multiplex PCR, while the TCRdb copy is restricted to in-frame clones and leaves out a portion. The sample carries a few hundred thousand clones, 8.5% to 10% recorded once. Germline V gene lookup returns CDR1 SGDLS and CDR2 YYNGEE. V was pared by 3 bases and J by 9 bases, with 10 bases between. This CDR3 is built from 12 residues. This clone turned up a few times. Its antigen is unidentified. The receptor was derived from a man under 40 with type 1 diabetes. This chain joins TRBV9 and TRBJ2-1; possible D gene TRBD2, 5 bases. Sequencing was carried out using central memory CD4+ T cells from blood. CDR3 DNA: TGTGCCAGCAGCGCAGAGGGCAGTGAGCAGTTCTTC. Encoded protein: CASSAEGSEQFF.